These 10 T cell receptor beta chains originate from one sample sequenced in a study of cytomegalovirus exposure and HLA in healthy donors. PCR used 60 Vbeta primers and 13 Jbeta primers. TCRdb's copy holds only in-frame clones and misses some; the assay was immunoSEQ multiplex PCR. The table records 50,000 to 65,000 clones, about 75% of them present only once. Specimen: PBMCs. These receptors all come from a middle-aged woman in good health and CMV-seropositive.

The V and J genes are TRBV5-4 and TRBJ1-1; TRBD1 matches 7 bases. This CDR3 region has 13 residues. Germline lookup yields CDR1 SGHNT and CDR2 YYREEE (reference sequence). V was pared by 7 bases and J by 7 bases, with 10 bases of the junction left unmatched. For the CDR3, the DNA is TGTGCCAGCGGACGAGACAGGGAGGATGAAGCTTTCTTT. This codes for CASGRDREDEAFF.

V gene TRBV30 combines with J gene TRBJ2-1, with 7 bases that match TRBD1. This CDR3 has 14 residues. Trimming took 2 bases from V and 12 from J; bases not matched to a gene: 13. Germline V CDR1 and CDR2: GTSNPN, SVGIG (reference sequence). CDR3 sequence (DNA): TGTGCCTGGAGTCCCTTGACAGGGACGCATGCGCAGTTCTTC. Its translation is CAWSPLTGTHAQFF. Full variable domain (rest looked up from reference TRBV30 and TRBJ2-1): SQTIHQWPATLVQPVGSPLSLECTVEGTSNPNLYWYRQAAGRGLQLLFYSVGIGQISSEVPQNLSASRPQDRQFILSSKKLLLSDSGFYLCAWSPLTGTHAQFFGPGTRLTVL.

This rearrangement joins TRBV25-1 to TRBJ2-7; perhaps TRBD2 as D (5 bases). CDR1 MGHDK and CDR2 SYGVNS come from the germline V gene. The V and J ends lost 0 bases and 4 bases respectively, with 13 bases between them. There are 15 residues in the CDR3. CDR3 sequence: CASSEYEAGPYEQYF. The CDR3 nucleotides are TGTGCCAGCAGTGAATATGAGGCGGGCCCATACGAGCAGTACTTC.

The rearrangement uses TRBV10-3 and TRBJ1-6; tentative D call: TRBD1 (5 bases). The ends were cut back, 0 bases at V and 2 bases at J, with 8 bases in the middle. Germline loops: CDR1 ENHRY, CDR2 SYGVKD. The CDR3 is 16 amino acids. The CDR3 region has the DNA TGTGCCATCAGTGAGTCTGGGGGGACCTATAATTCACCCCTCCACTTT. It yields the protein CAISESGGTYNSPLHF.

The V gene is TRBV10-2, the J gene TRBJ1-4, with TRBD1 matching 10 bases. The CDR3 length is 13 residues. V trimming: 8 bases; J trimming: 8 bases; junction bases outside the gene matches: 5. Germline V lookup: CDR1 WSHSY, CDR2 SAAADI. The CDR3 loop is CASQRTGGEKLFF. The CDR3 region has the DNA TGCGCCAGCCAACGGACAGGGGGGGAAAAACTGTTTTTT.

The V gene is TRBV18, the J gene TRBJ1-1; D gene ambiguous. The CDR3 sequence is 12 residues long. Germline CDR1 is KGHSH and CDR2 is LQKENI. Trimming removed 3 bases from V and 7 bases from J, with 9 bases in between. The CDR3 DNA is TGTGCCAGCTCACCCATAGCCCGTGAAGCTTTCTTT. Its translation is CASSPIAREAFF.

This clone was found a few times. The V gene is TRBV4-1, the J gene TRBJ1-6, with TRBD1 identical over 9 bases. The germline V gene encodes CDR1 MGHRA and CDR2 YSYEKL. Trimming took 3 bases from V and 8 from J; bases not matched to a gene: 8. The CDR3 length is 16 residues. For the CDR3, the DNA is TGCGCCAGCAGCCAGCCAGGGGGGACAGGGCATTCACCCCTCCACTTT. Translating it yields CASSQPGGTGHSPLHF.

This chain links TRBV5-5 with TRBJ2-2, with TRBD1 as a possible D gene (7 bases). CDR1 is SGHKS, CDR2 YYEKEE, per germline (reference sequence). The CDR3 extends over 12 amino acids. Trimming removed 4 bases at V and 10 bases at J, with 11 bases between. The CDR3 sequence: CASSRGREELFF. The CDR3 DNA sequence: TGTGCCAGCAGCAGGGGGCGGGAGGAGCTGTTTTTT.

This rearrangement joins TRBV19 to TRBJ2-3, with a possible D match to TRBD1 (5 bases). Trimming pared 1 base from V and 4 bases from J, leaving 9 bases between. Germline CDR1 and CDR2: LNHDA and SQIVND (reference sequence). This CDR3 region has 14 residues. The CDR3 is CASSIGLGADTQYF. DNA for the CDR3: TGTGCCAGTAGTATAGGATTAGGGGCAGATACGCAGTATTTT.

This sequence joins TRBV5-1 and TRBJ2-4, with 10 bases lining up with TRBD2. CDR1 SGHRS and CDR2 YFSETQ come from the germline V gene. V lost 4 bases and J lost 0; bases outside the gene matches: 13. This CDR3 has 19 amino acids. The chain's CDR3 is CASSPVEGSGGLAKNIQYF. In DNA, the CDR3 is TGCGCCAGCAGCCCCGTGGAGGGTAGCGGGGGGTTAGCCAAAAACATTCAGTACTTC.